Listed below are T cell receptor beta chains from one sample, sequenced in a study of blood T cell repertoires in COVID-19. This table comes from immunoSEQ multiplex PCR, and its TCRdb copy is limited to in-frame clones, with some not included. The data show approximately 240,000 clones, about 86% seen once. Sequenced input: PBMCs or T cells enriched from blood (not recorded which). The receptors shown here come from a woman in her fifties or sixties in a cohort exposed to, infected with or recovered from COVID-19 (not recorded which). Both conserved end residues are part of each CDR3. A D gene is named only where the DNA matches it firmly. Size tells how often a clone was seen (once, few, many) or the class of an expanded clone, and some rows leave it out.

TRBJ1-1,NA,NA,TRBV5-1,TGCGCCAGCAGCTCCCTGGACAGGAACACTGAAGCTTTCTTT,CASSSLDRNTEAFF
TRBJ2-3,NA,NA,TRBV5-1,TGCGCCAGCAGCTTGACGCAGGAGGTCATTCCAGATACGCAGTATTTT,CASSLTQEVIPDTQYF
TRBJ1-2,NA,TRBD1,TRBV6-5,TGTGCCAGCCAGGGGGTGGGGGCCGACTATGGCTACACCTTC,CASQGVGADYGYTF
TRBJ2-7,NA,TRBD2,TRBV7-9,TGTGCCAGCAGCCTAAGGGGCGACGCTGGACTAGCGGGGACCTACGAGCAGTACTTC,CASSLRGDAGLAGTYEQYF
TRBJ1-2,NA,NA,TRBV2,TGTGCCAGCAGTGACCCGGGGGAAAATGGCTACACCTTC,CASSDPGENGYTF
TRBJ2-3,NA,TRBD1,TRBV5-1,TGCGCCAGCAGCTCCGGACAGGGGGCAGATACGCAGTATTTT,CASSSGQGADTQYF
TRBJ1-6,NA,NA,TRBV5-1,TGCGCCAGCAGCTTGGCTGGACAGTCCTATTCACCCCTCCACTTT,CASSLAGQSYSPLHF
TRBJ1-2,NA,TRBD1,TRBV10-3,TGTGCCATCAGTGAGTCAGGGACAGGGGGTTACACCTTC,CAISESGTGGYTF
TRBJ2-3,NA,NA,TRBV6-1,TGTGCCAGCAGTGAAGTCGGTTATACGCAGTATTTT,CASSEVGYTQYF
TRBJ1-3,NA,TRBD1,TRBV7-9,TGTGCCAGCCAGGGGGACCGTGGAAACACCATATATTTT,CASQGDRGNTIYF
TRBJ1-6,NA,NA,TRBV5-6,TGTGCCAGCAGCCTATACAGGGATGAATGGCGGTCACCCCTCCACTTT,CASSLYRDEWRSPLHF
TRBJ2-7,NA,TRBD2,TRBV11-2,TGTGCCAGCAGCTCCCACGCGTCGGGGGGTGCCTACGAGCAGTACTTC,CASSSHASGGAYEQYF
TRBJ1-2,NA,TRBD1,TRBV28,TGTGCCAGCAGGTCAACAGGGGTACGCGGCTACACCTTC,CASRSTGVRGYTF
TRBJ2-7,NA,NA,TRBV6-5,TGTGCCAGCAGTTCGACGACAGGCAACTACGAGCAGTACTTC,CASSSTTGNYEQYF
TRBJ1-1,NA,NA,TRBV15,TGTGCCACCAGCCCCCGACTCGTGTCGATGAACACTGAAGCTTTCTTT,CATSPRLVSMNTEAFF
TRBJ2-1,NA,TRBD2,TRBV4-2,TGTGCCAGCAGCCAAGGACTAGCGGGGCGCTACAATGAGCAGTTCTTC,CASSQGLAGRYNEQFF
TRBJ2-1,NA,TRBD1,TRBV5-1,TGCGCCAGCAGCTTCGCCGGGACAGGGAGGGATGAGCAGTTCTTC,CASSFAGTGRDEQFF
TRBJ1-6,NA,NA,TRBV6-5,TGTGCCAGCAGACAGGAGAGCTCCTATAATTCACCCCTCCACTTT,CASRQESSYNSPLHF
TRBJ1-4,NA,TRBD1,TRBV7-2,TGTGCCAGCAGCAGCCGACAGGGGGCTAGAGAAAAACTGTTTTTT,CASSSRQGAREKLFF
TRBJ1-2,NA,NA,TRBV25-1,TGTGCCAGCAGTGGGCCAGGGGTTATCTATGGCTACACCTTC,CASSGPGVIYGYTF
TRBJ2-5,NA,TRBD1,TRBV5-6,TGTGCCAGCAACAGGTACAGGGGCGAGACCCAGTACTTC,CASNRYRGETQYF
TRBJ1-1,NA,NA,TRBV12-3/TRBV12-4,TGTGCCAGCAGTCTAACAGCGAACACTGAAGCTTTCTTT,CASSLTANTEAFF
TRBJ2-5,NA,NA,TRBV28,TGTGCCAGCACCCCAGGGGTCGAAGAGACCCAGTACTTC,CASTPGVEETQYF
TRBJ2-7,once,TRBD1,TRBV6-6,TGTGCCAGCAGCCGCCTACTAGACCCTAGTACAGGGGGCGATTTCGTTTACGAGCAGTACTTC,CASSRLLDPSTGGDFVYEQYF
TRBJ2-5,NA,TRBD2,TRBV28,TGTGCCAGCGGCCGGGGCGCGGGGGGGCTGCAAGAGACCCAGTACTTC,CASGRGAGGLQETQYF
TRBJ1-2,NA,TRBD1,TRBV28,TGTGCCAGCAGTTCACGTCGGGCAGGGGGCAATGGCTACACCTTC,CASSSRRAGGNGYTF